Following are 15 T cell receptor beta chains from one sample sequenced in a study of glioma-infiltrating T cells. Using RNA template, CDR3s of TCR alpha and beta were amplified with iRepertoire arm-PCR. One entry per CDR3 protein results from TCRdb running MiXCR on the multiplex PCR reads. In the table there are around 190,000 distinct CDR3 sequences, 32% of which are singletons. The material sequenced was glioma tissue, nonneoplastic brain tissue, or PBMCs (not recorded which). These receptors were taken from a human donor with low-grade glioma or glioblastoma, undergoing nonglioma brain surgery, or in good health (not recorded which).

The gene calls are TRBV19 and TRBJ2-1; D is uncertain. Trimming stripped 5 bases from V and 4 bases from J, with 12 bases between. Germline lookup yields CDR1 LNHDA and CDR2 SQIVND (reference sequence). This CDR3 spans 14 amino acids. The CDR3 DNA reads as TGTGCCAGTAGTGCCCAGTTGGGGTACAATGAGCAGTTCTTC. Protein product: CASSAQLGYNEQFF.

This clonotype was counted ten times or more. The CDR3 DNA follows: TGTGCCAGCAGCCTGGGACTAGCGGGGAGCACAGATACGCAGTATTTT. Its translation is CASSLGLAGSTDTQYF. This chain links TRBV7-8 with TRBJ2-3, with TRBD2 matching over 13 bases. Germline V gene data show CDR1 as SGHVS and CDR2 as FQNEAQ. J lost 0 bases, V lost 5 bases, and 2 bases had no gene match. The CDR3 is 16 amino acids.

This clonotype was seen many times. The chain carries TRBV2 and TRBJ2-7; tentatively, D is TRBD2 (6 bases). The CDR3 covers 14 residues. Germline loops: CDR1 SNHLY, CDR2 FYNNEI. Trimming took off 7 bases at V and 3 bases at J, with 16 bases between the two ends. CDR3 residues: CASTSGTSLYEQYF. CDR3 nucleotide sequence: TGTGCCAGCACCTCCGGGACTTCTCTCTACGAGCAGTACTTC.

The chain has TRBV11-2 and TRBJ2-7; D unresolved. Trimming shortened V by 0 bases and J by 0 bases, and 12 bases separated the two germline ends. The CDR3 has 16 amino acids. Germline V gives CDR1 SGHAT, CDR2 FQNNGV. CDR3 amino acids: CASSLDLEGNSYEQYF. The CDR3 DNA follows: TGTGCCAGCAGCTTAGATCTGGAAGGAAACTCCTACGAGCAGTACTTC.

With respect to this clonotype: A read error may explain this, as a much larger clone is one base away. V usage is TRBV12-3 or TRBV12-4 and J usage is TRBJ2-4, with D perhaps matching TRBD2 (5 bases). This CDR3 comprises 11 residues. V gave up 4 bases and J gave up 10 bases, with 8 bases separating them. CDR3: CASSYGIIQYF. Here the CDR3 DNA reads TGTGCCAGCAGTTACGGGATTATTCAGTACTTC.

At least ten counts were recorded for this clonotype. V gene TRBV7-6 combines with J gene TRBJ2-1; possibly TRBD1 for D (5 bases). The length of the CDR3 is 14 residues. The germline CDR1 and CDR2 sequences are SGHVS and FNYEAQ. Trimming shortened V by 5 bases and J by 3 bases, and 11 bases separated the two germline ends. The CDR3, as DNA: TGTGCCAGCAGCCGGATTCAGGGCTACAATGAGCAGTTCTTC. Its protein product is CASSRIQGYNEQFF.

The genes are TRBV4-3 and TRBJ2-5; 9 positions match TRBD2. Germline V gene sequence: CDR1 LGHNA, CDR2 YSLEER. This CDR3 has 16 amino acids. The trim removed 0 bases at V and 3 bases at J, leaving 5 bases unmatched. The DNA of the CDR3 is TGCGCCAGCAGCCAAGAAGGGAGACTAGCGGAAGAGACCCAGTACTTC. It is translated as CASSQEGRLAEETQYF.

The chain combines TRBV6-1 with TRBJ2-5; 15 bases align to TRBD2. This CDR3 has 18 residues. CDR1 and CDR2 from the germline V gene are MNHNS and SASEGT. V lost 5 bases and J lost 5; bases outside the gene matches: 12. The CDR3 loop is CASSTRTSGRAALETQYF. The CDR3 nucleotides read TGTGCCAGCAGTACCAGGACTAGCGGGAGGGCGGCCCTGGAGACCCAGTACTTC.

Note on this clonotype: In this CDR3 the conserved last residue, phenylalanine or tryptophan, is missing, so a read error is likely. V usage is TRBV20-1 and J usage is TRBJ2-7; D perhaps matches TRBD2 (6 bases). This CDR3 contains 14 residues. The V end lost 5 bases, the J end lost 7 bases, and 21 bases lay between the germline ends. Germline V gene sequence: CDR1 DFQATT, CDR2 SNEGSKA (reference sequence). The CDR3 region is CSAVKAPLGLEQYL. CDR3 DNA: TGCAGTGCTGTAAAGGCCCCCCTTGGACTAGAGCAGTACCTC.

A word on this clonotype: A much larger clonotype is one base distant, so this may be a read error. V gene TRBV19 combines with J gene TRBJ1-5, with 9 bases lining up with TRBD1. Germline CDR1 LNHDA, CDR2 SQIVND (reference sequence). The CDR3 length is 15 residues. With 6 bases clipped from V and 11 bases from J, the junction kept 14 bases outside the gene matches. DNA of the CDR3: TGTGCCAGTAGCCCCTTAACAGGGGGCCAGGCGACCCAGCATTTT. As protein: CASSPLTGGQATQHF.

This clonotype was detected many times. The V call is TRBV18, the J call TRBJ1-1, with 10 positions matching TRBD1. This CDR3 contains 20 residues. Trimming removed 3 bases from V and 0 bases from J; junction bases left unmatched: 16. The germline V gene encodes CDR1 KGHSH and CDR2 LQKENI. The CDR3 here is CASSPRDRGSVRAMNTEAFF. The DNA for the CDR3 is TGTGCCAGCTCACCCCGGGACAGGGGATCCGTAAGGGCTATGAACACTGAAGCTTTCTTT.

This rearrangement joins TRBV6-1 to TRBJ2-1; 7 bases align to TRBD2. CDR3 length equals 15 residues. Germline CDR1 is MNHNS and CDR2 is SASEGT. The J segment lost 9 bases and the V segment lost 2 bases, leaving 10 bases of the junction unmatched. CDR3 region: CASSERGRGRSEQFF. Written as DNA, the CDR3 is TGTGCCAGCAGTGAACGGGGGAGGGGTAGGAGTGAGCAGTTCTTC.

This clonotype was seen ten or more times. The V and J genes are TRBV20-1 and TRBJ2-3, with TRBD2 identical over 8 bases. V gave up 2 bases and J gave up 3 bases; unmatched junction bases: 7. The CDR3 spans 15 residues. CDR1 is DFQATT and CDR2 is SNEGSKA in the germline V gene (reference sequence). CDR3 DNA: TGCAGTGCTAGATTGACTAGCGAGATGACAGATACGCAGTATTTT. Translation gives CSARLTSEMTDTQYF.

Regarding this clonotype: This may be a read error: a much more frequent sequence differs by one nucleotide. This chain connects TRBV7-9 to TRBJ2-3; 8 nucleotides line up with TRBD2. CDR3 length equals 16 residues. V was clipped by 5 bases and J by 3 bases; unmatched bases: 10. The germline V gene has CDR1 SEHNR and CDR2 FQNEAQ (reference sequence). CDR3 DNA: TGTGCCAGCAGCCGCATAGCGGGAAAGAGTACAGATACGCAGTATTTT. It translates to CASSRIAGKSTDTQYF.

This clonotype showed up just a few times. CDR3 in amino acids: CASSLGGLVLEQFF. Written as DNA, the CDR3 is TGTGCCAGCAGCTTGGGGGGACTAGTTCTTGAGCAGTTCTTC. The chain uses TRBV5-4 and TRBJ2-1, with 8 bases lining up with TRBD2. Per the germline V gene, CDR1 is SGHNT and CDR2 is YYREEE (reference sequence). V shed 0 bases, J shed 9 bases, and the junction held 5 bases outside the gene matches. This CDR3 is 14 amino acids long.